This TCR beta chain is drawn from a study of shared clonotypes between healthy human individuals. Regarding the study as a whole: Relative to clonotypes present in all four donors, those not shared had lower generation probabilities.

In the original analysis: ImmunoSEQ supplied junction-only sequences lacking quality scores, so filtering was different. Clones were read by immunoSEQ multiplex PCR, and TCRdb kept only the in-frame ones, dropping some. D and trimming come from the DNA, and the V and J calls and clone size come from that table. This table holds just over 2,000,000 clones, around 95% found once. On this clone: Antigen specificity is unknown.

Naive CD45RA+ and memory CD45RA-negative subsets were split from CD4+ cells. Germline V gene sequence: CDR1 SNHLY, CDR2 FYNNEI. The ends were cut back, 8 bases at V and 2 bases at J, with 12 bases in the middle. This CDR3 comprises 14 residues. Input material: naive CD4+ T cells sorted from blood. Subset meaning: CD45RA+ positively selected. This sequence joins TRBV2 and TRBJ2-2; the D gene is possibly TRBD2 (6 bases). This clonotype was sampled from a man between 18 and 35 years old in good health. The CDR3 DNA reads TGTGCCAGCGGGCGGGACTCCAACACCGGGGAGCTGTTTTTT. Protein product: CASGRDSNTGELFF.